Listed below are T cell receptor beta chains from one sample, sequenced in a study of T cells in Graves' hyperthyroidism and ophthalmopathy. MiXCR, applied by TCRdb to the multiplex PCR reads, yields one record per CDR3 protein. Here the sample spans around 600,000 distinct CDR3 sequences, around 15% being singletons. The specimen was blood. The receptors come from a woman between 35 and 50 years old with Graves' ophthalmopathy. Each CDR3 is given with its conserved first and last residue. The order of the fields is CDR3 protein, CDR3 length, V gene.

CDR3aa: CSAREGLQGHEQYF
len: 14
v_gene: TRBV20-1

CDR3aa: CASSQVAGGQETQYF
len: 15
v_gene: TRBV3-1

CDR3aa: CAWSVGLRGYTF
len: 12
v_gene: TRBV30

CDR3aa: CASSQRGGGANTGELFF
len: 17
v_gene: TRBV7-9

CDR3aa: CSANQGDYEQYF
len: 12
v_gene: TRBV20-1

CDR3aa: CASSRQGDNQPQHF
len: 14
v_gene: TRBV12-3/TRBV12-4

CDR3aa: CASSFLAGGLNNEQFF
len: 16
v_gene: TRBV11-2

CDR3aa: CASSSQPGLNYGYTF
len: 15
v_gene: TRBV28

CDR3aa: CASSPQGNTDTQYF
len: 14
v_gene: TRBV7-3

CDR3aa: CASSQEAGLGSGANVLTF
len: 18
v_gene: TRBV14

CDR3aa: CASSLRDRLMNTEAFF
len: 16
v_gene: TRBV7-8

CDR3aa: CATTHGTLYGYTF
len: 13
v_gene: TRBV2

CDR3aa: CSASQGGLAAGELFF
len: 15
v_gene: TRBV20-1

CDR3aa: CASSSEQGYSNQPQHF
len: 16
v_gene: TRBV7-9

CDR3aa: CSAPGVNQAFF
len: 11
v_gene: TRBV20-1

CDR3aa: CSAPTGGHYEQYF
len: 13
v_gene: TRBV20-1

CDR3aa: CASGLAGDYNEQFF
len: 14
v_gene: TRBV6-1

CDR3aa: CSVETGVSYGYTF
len: 13
v_gene: TRBV29-1

CDR3aa: CAWSASTEAFF
len: 11
v_gene: TRBV30

CDR3aa: CSAGESLTDTQYF
len: 13
v_gene: TRBV20-1

CDR3aa: CASSPPPTGELFF
len: 13
v_gene: TRBV4-1

CDR3aa: CASSLGEGETQYF
len: 13
v_gene: TRBV2

CDR3aa: CASSVGGIPNEQFF
len: 14
v_gene: TRBV9

CDR3aa: CASSEGGAAYEQYF
len: 14
v_gene: TRBV9

CDR3aa: CATDQGENTEAFF
len: 13
v_gene: TRBV19

CDR3aa: CASRNLAKNIQYF
len: 13
v_gene: TRBV28

CDR3aa: CASSSRTGIEAFF
len: 13
v_gene: TRBV11-2

CDR3aa: CASSPVDTGFGSNYGYTF
len: 18
v_gene: TRBV28

CDR3aa: CAISQLPGQGGGYTF
len: 15
v_gene: TRBV10-3

CDR3aa: CASIIGGSFADTQYF
len: 15
v_gene: TRBV2

CDR3aa: CASSLNQGDTEAFF
len: 14
v_gene: TRBV7-9

CDR3aa: CAWSVSRYGYTF
len: 12
v_gene: TRBV30

CDR3aa: CASGIQGLVYGYTF
len: 14
v_gene: TRBV12-3/TRBV12-4

CDR3aa: CASSNRGMNEQYF
len: 13
v_gene: TRBV7-9

CDR3aa: CASSVAGWTSGLKNEQFF
len: 18
v_gene: TRBV9

CDR3aa: CASSLWQGENTGELFF
len: 16
v_gene: TRBV12-3/TRBV12-4

CDR3aa: CASRPGGLSYEQYF
len: 14
v_gene: TRBV28

CDR3aa: CASIPAGFYEQYF
len: 13
v_gene: TRBV2

CDR3aa: CSAPPSFF
len: 8
v_gene: TRBV20-1

CDR3aa: CASSSVAPKTGRDEQFF
len: 17
v_gene: TRBV6-1

CDR3aa: CASSADWGSYNEQFF
len: 15
v_gene: TRBV9

CDR3aa: CASRLRANRKQFF
len: 13
v_gene: TRBV5-1

CDR3aa: CASSFIGGDNEQFF
len: 14
v_gene: TRBV5-1

CDR3aa: CASSTAGPGETQYF
len: 14
v_gene: TRBV6-1